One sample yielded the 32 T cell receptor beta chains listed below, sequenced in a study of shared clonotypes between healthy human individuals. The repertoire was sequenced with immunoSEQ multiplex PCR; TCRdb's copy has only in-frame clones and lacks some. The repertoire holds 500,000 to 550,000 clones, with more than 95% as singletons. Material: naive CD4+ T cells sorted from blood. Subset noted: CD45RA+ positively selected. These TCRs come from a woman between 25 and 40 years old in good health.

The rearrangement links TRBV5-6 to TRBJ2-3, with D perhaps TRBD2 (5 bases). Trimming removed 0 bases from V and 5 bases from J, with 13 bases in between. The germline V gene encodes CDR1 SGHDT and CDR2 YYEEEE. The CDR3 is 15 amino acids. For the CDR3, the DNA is TGTGCCAGCAGCTTGGGCGGGCCTGGTGGAGATACGCAGTATTTT. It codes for CASSLGGPGGDTQYF.

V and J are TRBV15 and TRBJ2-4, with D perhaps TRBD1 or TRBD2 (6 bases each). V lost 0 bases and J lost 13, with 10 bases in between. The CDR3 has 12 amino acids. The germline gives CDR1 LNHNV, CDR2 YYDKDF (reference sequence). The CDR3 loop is CATSRDSGGQYF. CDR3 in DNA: TGTGCCACCAGCAGAGACTCCGGGGGCCAGTACTTC.

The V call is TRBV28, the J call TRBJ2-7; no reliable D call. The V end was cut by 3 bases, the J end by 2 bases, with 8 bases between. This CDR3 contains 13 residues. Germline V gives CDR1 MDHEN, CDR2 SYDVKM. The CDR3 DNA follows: TGTGCCAGCAGTTTTGGGCTTCCCTACGAGCAGTACTTC. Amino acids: CASSFGLPYEQYF. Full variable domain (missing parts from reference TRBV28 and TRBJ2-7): DVKVTQSSRYLVKRTGEKVFLECVQDMDHENMFWYRQDPGLGLRLIYFSYDVKMKEKGDIPEGYSVSREKKERFSLILESASTNQTSMYLCASSFGLPYEQYFGPGTRLTVT.

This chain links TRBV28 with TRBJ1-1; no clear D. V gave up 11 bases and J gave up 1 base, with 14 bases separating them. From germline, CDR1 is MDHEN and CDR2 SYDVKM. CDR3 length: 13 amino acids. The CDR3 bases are TGTGCCTCGGAACCGACCGGGAACACTGAAGCTTTCTTT. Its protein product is CASEPTGNTEAFF.

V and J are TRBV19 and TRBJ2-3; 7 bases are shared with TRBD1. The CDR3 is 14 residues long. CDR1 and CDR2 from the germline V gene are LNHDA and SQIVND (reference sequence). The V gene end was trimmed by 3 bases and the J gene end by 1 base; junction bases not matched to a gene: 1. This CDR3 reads CASSMQGGTDTQYF. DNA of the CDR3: TGTGCCAGTAGTATGCAGGGGGGCACAGATACGCAGTATTTT.

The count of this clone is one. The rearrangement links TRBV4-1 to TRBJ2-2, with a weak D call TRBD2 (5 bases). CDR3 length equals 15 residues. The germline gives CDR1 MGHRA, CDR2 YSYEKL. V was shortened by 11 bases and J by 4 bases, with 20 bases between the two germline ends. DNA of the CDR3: TGCGCCGCTCACCCCATAGGTAGCGCCACCGGGGAGCTGTTTTTT. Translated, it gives CAAHPIGSATGELFF.

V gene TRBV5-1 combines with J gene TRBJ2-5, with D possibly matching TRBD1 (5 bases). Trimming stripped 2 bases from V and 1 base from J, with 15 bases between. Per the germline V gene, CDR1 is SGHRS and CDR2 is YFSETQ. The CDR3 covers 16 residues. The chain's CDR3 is CASSFRAGNPQETQYF. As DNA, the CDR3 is TGCGCCAGCAGCTTTAGGGCAGGGAACCCCCAAGAGACCCAGTACTTC.

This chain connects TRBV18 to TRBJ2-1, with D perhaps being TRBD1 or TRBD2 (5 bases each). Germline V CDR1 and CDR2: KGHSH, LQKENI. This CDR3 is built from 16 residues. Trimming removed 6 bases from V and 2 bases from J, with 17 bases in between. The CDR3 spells CASSLMMGEPYNEQFF. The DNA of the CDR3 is TGTGCCAGCTCGCTAATGATGGGGGAGCCCTACAATGAGCAGTTCTTC.

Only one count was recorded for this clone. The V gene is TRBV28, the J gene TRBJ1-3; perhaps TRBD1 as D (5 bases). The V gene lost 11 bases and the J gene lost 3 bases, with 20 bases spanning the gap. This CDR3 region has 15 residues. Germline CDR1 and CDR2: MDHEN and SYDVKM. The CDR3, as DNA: TGTGCCTCGAACTCGAGGGGCAGGTTTGGAAACACCATATATTTT. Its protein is CASNSRGRFGNTIYF.

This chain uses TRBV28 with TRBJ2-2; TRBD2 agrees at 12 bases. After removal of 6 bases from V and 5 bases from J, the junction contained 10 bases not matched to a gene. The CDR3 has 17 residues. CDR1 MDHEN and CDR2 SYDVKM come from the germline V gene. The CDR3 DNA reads TGTGCCAGCAGCTTCCTAGGACTAGCGGGGACTACCGGGGAGCTGTTTTTT. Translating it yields CASSFLGLAGTTGELFF.

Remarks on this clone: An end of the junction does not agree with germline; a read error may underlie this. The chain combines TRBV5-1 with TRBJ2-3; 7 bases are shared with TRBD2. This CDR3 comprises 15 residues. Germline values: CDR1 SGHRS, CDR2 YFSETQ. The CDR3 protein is CASRLGLAGTDTQYF. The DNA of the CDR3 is TGCGCCAGCAGGTTGGGGCTAGCGGGCACAGATACGCAGTATTTT.

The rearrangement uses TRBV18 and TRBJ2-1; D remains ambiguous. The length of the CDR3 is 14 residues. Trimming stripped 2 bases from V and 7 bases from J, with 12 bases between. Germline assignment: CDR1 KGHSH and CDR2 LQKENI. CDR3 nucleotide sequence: TGTGCCAGCTCACCAATGACTCCCGTGAATGAGCAGTTCTTC. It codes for CASSPMTPVNEQFF.

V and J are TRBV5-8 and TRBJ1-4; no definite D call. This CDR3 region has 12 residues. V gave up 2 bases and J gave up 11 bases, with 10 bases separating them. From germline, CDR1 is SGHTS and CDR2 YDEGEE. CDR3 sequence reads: CASSFQLKKLFF. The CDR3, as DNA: TGTGCCAGCAGCTTTCAGTTAAAGAAACTGTTTTTT.

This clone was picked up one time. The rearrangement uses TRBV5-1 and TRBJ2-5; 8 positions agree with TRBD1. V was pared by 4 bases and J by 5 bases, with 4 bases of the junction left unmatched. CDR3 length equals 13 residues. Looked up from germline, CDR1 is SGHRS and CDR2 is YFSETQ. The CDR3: CASSQDREETQYF. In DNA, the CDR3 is TGCGCCAGCAGCCAGGACAGGGAGGAGACCCAGTACTTC.

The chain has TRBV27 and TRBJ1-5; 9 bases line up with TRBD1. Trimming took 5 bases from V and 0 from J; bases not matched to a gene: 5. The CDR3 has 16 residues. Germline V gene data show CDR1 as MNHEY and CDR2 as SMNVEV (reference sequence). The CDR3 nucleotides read TGTGCCAGCAGTGACGGACAGGGGATTAGCAATCAGCCCCAGCATTTT. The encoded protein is CASSDGQGISNQPQHF.

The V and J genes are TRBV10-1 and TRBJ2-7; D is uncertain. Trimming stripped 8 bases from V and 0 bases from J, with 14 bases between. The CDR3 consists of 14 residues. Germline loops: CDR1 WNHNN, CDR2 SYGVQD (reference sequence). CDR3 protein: CASSIGGSSYEQYF. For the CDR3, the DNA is TGCGCCAGCTCAATCGGCGGTAGCTCCTACGAGCAGTACTTC.

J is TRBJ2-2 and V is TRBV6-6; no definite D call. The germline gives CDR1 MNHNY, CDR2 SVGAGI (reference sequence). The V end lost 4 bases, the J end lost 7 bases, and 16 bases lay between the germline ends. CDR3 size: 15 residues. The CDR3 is CASSSRVGMSGELFF. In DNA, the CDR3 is TGTGCCAGCAGTTCCCGGGTAGGGATGAGCGGGGAGCTGTTTTTT.

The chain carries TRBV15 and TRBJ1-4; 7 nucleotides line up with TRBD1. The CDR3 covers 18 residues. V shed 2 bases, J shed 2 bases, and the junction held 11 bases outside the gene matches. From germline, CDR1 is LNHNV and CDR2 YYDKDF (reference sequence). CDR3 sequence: CATSRFRQGSATNEKLFF. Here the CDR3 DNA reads TGTGCCACCAGCAGATTCCGACAGGGCAGTGCGACTAATGAAAAACTGTTTTTT.

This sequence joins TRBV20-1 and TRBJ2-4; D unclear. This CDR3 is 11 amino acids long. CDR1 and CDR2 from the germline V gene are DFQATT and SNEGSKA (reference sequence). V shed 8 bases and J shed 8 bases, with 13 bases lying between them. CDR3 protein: CSSLGSDIQYF. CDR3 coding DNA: TGCAGTTCCCTGGGGTCGGACATTCAGTACTTC.

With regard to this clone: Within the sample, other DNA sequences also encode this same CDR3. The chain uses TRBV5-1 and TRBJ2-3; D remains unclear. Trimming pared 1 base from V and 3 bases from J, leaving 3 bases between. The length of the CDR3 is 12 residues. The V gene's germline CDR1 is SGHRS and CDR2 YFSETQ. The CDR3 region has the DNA TGCGCCAGCAGCTTGTATACAGATACGCAGTATTTT. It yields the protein CASSLYTDTQYF.

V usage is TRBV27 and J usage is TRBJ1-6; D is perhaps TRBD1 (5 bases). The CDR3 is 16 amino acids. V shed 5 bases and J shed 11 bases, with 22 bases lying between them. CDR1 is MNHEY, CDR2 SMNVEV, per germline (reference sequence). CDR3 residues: CASSGFGTPGFTPLHF. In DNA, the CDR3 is TGTGCCAGCAGTGGATTCGGGACCCCCGGGTTCACACCCCTCCACTTT.

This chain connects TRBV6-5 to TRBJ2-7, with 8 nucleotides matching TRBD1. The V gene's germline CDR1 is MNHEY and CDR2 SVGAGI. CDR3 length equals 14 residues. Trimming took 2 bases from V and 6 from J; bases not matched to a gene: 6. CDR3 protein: CASSYGDRGGEQYF. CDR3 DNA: TGTGCCAGCAGTTACGGAGACAGGGGAGGCGAGCAGTACTTC.

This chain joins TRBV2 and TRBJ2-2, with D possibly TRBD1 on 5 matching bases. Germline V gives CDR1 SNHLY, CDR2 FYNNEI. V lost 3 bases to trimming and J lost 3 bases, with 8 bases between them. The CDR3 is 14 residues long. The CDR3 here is CASSEGPHTGELFF. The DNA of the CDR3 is TGTGCCAGCAGTGAGGGGCCCCACACCGGGGAGCTGTTTTTT. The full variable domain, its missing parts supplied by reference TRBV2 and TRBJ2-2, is EPEVTQTPSHQVTQMGQEVILRCVPISNHLYFYWYRQILGQKVEFLVSFYNNEISEKSEIFDDQFSVERPDGSNFTLKIRSTKLEDSAMYFCASSEGPHTGELFFGEGSRLTVL.

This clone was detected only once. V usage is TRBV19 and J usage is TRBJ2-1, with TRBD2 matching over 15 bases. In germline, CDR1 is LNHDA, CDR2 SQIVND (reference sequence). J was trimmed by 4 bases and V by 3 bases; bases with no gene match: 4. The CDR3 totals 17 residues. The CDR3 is CASSILGTSGGYNEQFF. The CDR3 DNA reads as TGTGCCAGTAGTATCTTGGGGACTAGCGGGGGGTACAATGAGCAGTTCTTC.

The CDR3: CASSQLAGGDRGTQYF. CDR3 DNA: TGCGCCAGCAGCCAACTAGCGGGAGGGGACAGAGGGACCCAGTACTTC. V is TRBV4-1 and J is TRBJ2-5; 12 bases agree with TRBD2. Germline V gene data show CDR1 as MGHRA and CDR2 as YSYEKL. The CDR3 extends over 16 amino acids. V lost 2 bases to trimming and J lost 7 bases; unmatched junction nucleotides: 8.

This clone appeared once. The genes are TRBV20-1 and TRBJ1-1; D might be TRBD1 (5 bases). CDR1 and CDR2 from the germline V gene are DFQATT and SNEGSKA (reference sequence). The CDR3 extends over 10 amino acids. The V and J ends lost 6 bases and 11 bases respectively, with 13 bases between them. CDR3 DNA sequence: TGCAGTGCCATCACAGGTAGGGCTTTCTTT. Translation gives CSAITGRAFF.

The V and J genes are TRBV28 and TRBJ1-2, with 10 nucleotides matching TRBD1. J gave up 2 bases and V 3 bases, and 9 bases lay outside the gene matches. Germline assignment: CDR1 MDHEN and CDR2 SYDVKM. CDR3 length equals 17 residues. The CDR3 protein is CASSFMGQGKGNYGYTF. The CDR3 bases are TGTGCCAGCAGTTTTATGGGACAGGGGAAGGGAAACTATGGCTACACCTTC.

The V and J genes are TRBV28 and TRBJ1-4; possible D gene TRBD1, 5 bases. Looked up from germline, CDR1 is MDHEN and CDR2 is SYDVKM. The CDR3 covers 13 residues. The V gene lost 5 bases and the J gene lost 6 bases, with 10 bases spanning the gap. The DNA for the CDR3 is TGTGCCAGCAGTGGCAGGGTATATGAAAAACTGTTTTTT. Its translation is CASSGRVYEKLFF.

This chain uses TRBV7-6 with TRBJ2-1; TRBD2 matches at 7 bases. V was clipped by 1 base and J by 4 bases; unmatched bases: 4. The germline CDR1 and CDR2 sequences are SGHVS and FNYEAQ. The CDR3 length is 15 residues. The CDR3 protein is CASSLDTSVYNEQFF. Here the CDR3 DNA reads TGTGCCAGCAGCTTAGATACTAGCGTATACAATGAGCAGTTCTTC.

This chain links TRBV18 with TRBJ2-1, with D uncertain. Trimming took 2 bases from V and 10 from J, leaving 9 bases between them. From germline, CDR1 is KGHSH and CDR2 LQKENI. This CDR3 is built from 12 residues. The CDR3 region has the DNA TGTGCCAGCTCACCAAATCTTTGGGAGCAGTTCTTC. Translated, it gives CASSPNLWEQFF.

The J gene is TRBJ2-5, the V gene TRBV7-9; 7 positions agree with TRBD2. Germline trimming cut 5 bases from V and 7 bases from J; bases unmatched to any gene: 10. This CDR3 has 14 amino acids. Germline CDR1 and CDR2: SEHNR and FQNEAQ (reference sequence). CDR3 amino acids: CASSLAGTTGTQYF. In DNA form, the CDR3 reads TGTGCCAGCAGCCTGGCCGGGACTACGGGGACCCAGTACTTC.

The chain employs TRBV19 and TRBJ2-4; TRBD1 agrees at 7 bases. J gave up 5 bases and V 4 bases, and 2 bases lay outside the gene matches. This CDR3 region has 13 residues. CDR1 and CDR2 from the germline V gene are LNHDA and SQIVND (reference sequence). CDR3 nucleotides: TGTGCCAGTAGTACGCAGGGGGAAAACATTCAGTACTTC. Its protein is CASSTQGENIQYF.